This entry is about one T cell receptor beta chain. The data derive from a study of blood T cell repertoires in COVID-19. Whole-study context: The origin of the acute and convalescent COVID-19 samples was the United States, Italy and Spain. T cells, B-cell-depleted T cells, or PBMCs supplied cDNA or gDNA.

In the source study's methods: Quantification of nucleated cells was approximated via reference gene primer amplification. Profiling relied on immunoSEQ multiplex PCR, and the TCRdb table lists in-frame clones only, not all of them. V and J calls and clone size come straight from that table; D and trimming were deduced from the DNA. The sample lists approximately 66,000 clones, just under 90% occurring once. The germline CDR1 and CDR2 sequences are MGHRA and YSYEKL. V shed 5 bases, J shed 5 bases, and the junction held 6 bases outside the gene matches. CDR3 length: 15 amino acids. The sample consisted of peripheral blood. J is TRBJ1-5 and V is TRBV4-1, with 10 bases matching TRBD1. The clonotype was recovered from a human donor with active COVID-19. The donor label of this sample is uncertain. CDR3 bases: TGCGCCAGCAGCGCATCCGGGACAGGGGATCAGCCCCAGCATTTT. It yields the protein CASSASGTGDQPQHF.